A selection of T cell receptor beta chains follows, all from one sample in a study of regulatory T cells in long-lasting Graves disease. TCRdb redid the calling of the multiplex PCR reads with MiXCR, one entry per CDR3 protein. The sample records hundreds of thousands of distinct CDR3 sequences, approximately 15% being singletons. These sequences were also reported in another study, on T cells in Graves' hyperthyroidism and ophthalmopathy.

The input for sequencing was peripheral blood mononuclear cells (PBMCs), taken at new diagnosis, from a patient treated with antithyroid drugs. Receptor source: a man in his forties with Graves disease. CDR3s include the opening cysteine and the closing phenylalanine or tryptophan. Fields, in order: D gene, clone size, V gene, J gene, CDR3 protein, CDR3 DNA. D genes are given only for firm matches. A clone size is listed for some rows: how often the clone was seen (once, few, many), or a class if it is expanded.

D gene: -
clone size: many
V gene: TRBV6-1
J gene: TRBJ2-5
CDR3 protein: CASSGYSGGEETQYF
CDR3 DNA: TGTGCCAGCAGTGGTTACAGTGGCGGGGAAGAGACCCAGTACTTC

D gene: -
clone size: many
V gene: TRBV6-5
J gene: TRBJ2-5
CDR3 protein: CASSYSSGTETQYF
CDR3 DNA: TGTGCCAGCAGTTACTCGAGCGGAACGGAGACCCAGTACTTC

D gene: -
clone size: many
V gene: TRBV11-1
J gene: TRBJ1-2
CDR3 protein: CASSLSGGLYYGYTF
CDR3 DNA: TGTGCCAGCAGCTTATCTGGAGGGTTGTACTATGGCTACACCTTC

D gene: TRBD1
clone size: few
V gene: TRBV6-2/TRBV6-3
J gene: TRBJ2-2
CDR3 protein: CASRRGQGAGTGELFF
CDR3 DNA: TGTGCCAGCAGGAGGGGACAGGGGGCCGGAACCGGGGAGCTGTTTTTT

D gene: TRBD1
clone size: few
V gene: TRBV4-2
J gene: TRBJ1-3
CDR3 protein: CASSRTEGAAGNTIYF
CDR3 DNA: TGTGCCAGCAGCCGTACAGAGGGGGCCGCTGGAAACACCATATATTTT

D gene: TRBD1
clone size: -
V gene: TRBV7-8
J gene: TRBJ1-3
CDR3 protein: CASSPRDRSSGNTIYF
CDR3 DNA: TGTGCCAGCAGCCCCCGGGACAGAAGCTCTGGAAACACCATATATTTT

D gene: TRBD1
clone size: -
V gene: TRBV4-1
J gene: TRBJ1-2
CDR3 protein: CASSQATGYGYTF
CDR3 DNA: TGCGCCAGCAGCCAAGCGACAGGGTATGGCTACACCTTC

D gene: -
clone size: many
V gene: TRBV28
J gene: TRBJ2-5
CDR3 protein: CASRVGGRNLKTQYF
CDR3 DNA: TGTGCCAGCAGAGTGGGGGGGCGCAATTTGAAGACCCAGTACTTC

D gene: -
clone size: many
V gene: TRBV18
J gene: TRBJ1-5
CDR3 protein: CASSPSAATQPQHF
CDR3 DNA: TGTGCCAGCTCACCGTCGGCAGCCACACAGCCCCAGCATTTT

D gene: TRBD2
clone size: -
V gene: TRBV5-1
J gene: TRBJ2-1
CDR3 protein: CASSYPRTSGVGNEQFF
CDR3 DNA: TGCGCCAGCAGCTATCCCCGGACTAGCGGGGTCGGGAATGAGCAGTTCTTC

D gene: -
clone size: many
V gene: TRBV7-9
J gene: TRBJ1-1
CDR3 protein: CASSLVKGFTEAFF
CDR3 DNA: TGTGCCAGCAGCTTAGTGAAAGGTTTTACTGAAGCTTTCTTT

D gene: TRBD1
clone size: -
V gene: TRBV28
J gene: TRBJ1-5
CDR3 protein: CASSPLLQGSNQPQHF
CDR3 DNA: TGTGCCAGCAGCCCTTTATTACAGGGGTCGAATCAGCCCCAGCATTTT

D gene: TRBD1
clone size: -
V gene: TRBV5-1
J gene: TRBJ2-7
CDR3 protein: CASSDRDRGSHEQYF
CDR3 DNA: TGCGCCAGCTCCGACCGGGACAGGGGATCCCACGAGCAGTACTTC

D gene: -
clone size: many
V gene: TRBV7-2
J gene: TRBJ2-5
CDR3 protein: CASSRPFQETQYF
CDR3 DNA: TGTGCCAGCAGCCGCCCTTTCCAGGAGACCCAGTACTTC

D gene: -
clone size: many
V gene: TRBV18
J gene: TRBJ1-1
CDR3 protein: CASSPRDGWPEAFF
CDR3 DNA: TGTGCCAGCTCACCCCGGGACGGTTGGCCTGAAGCTTTCTTT

D gene: TRBD2
clone size: many
V gene: TRBV30
J gene: TRBJ2-2
CDR3 protein: CAWKRGPGELFF
CDR3 DNA: TGTGCCTGGAAGCGGGGGCCCGGGGAGCTGTTTTTT

D gene: -
clone size: many
V gene: TRBV27
J gene: TRBJ1-5
CDR3 protein: CASSLVRGNQPQHF
CDR3 DNA: TGTGCCAGCAGTTTAGTCAGGGGAAATCAGCCCCAGCATTTT

D gene: TRBD2
clone size: few
V gene: TRBV6-2/TRBV6-3
J gene: TRBJ2-3
CDR3 protein: CASSYSFTSGGATDTQYF
CDR3 DNA: TGTGCCAGCAGTTACTCGTTTACTAGCGGGGGGGCCACAGATACGCAGTATTTT

D gene: TRBD1
clone size: few
V gene: TRBV4-3
J gene: TRBJ2-7
CDR3 protein: CASSQYRDRGDFSYEQYF
CDR3 DNA: TGCGCCAGCAGCCAGTACCGGGACAGGGGCGACTTCTCCTACGAGCAGTACTTC

D gene: TRBD2
clone size: many
V gene: TRBV7-2
J gene: TRBJ2-3
CDR3 protein: CASSFIAGGPSDTQYF
CDR3 DNA: TGTGCCAGCAGCTTCATAGCGGGGGGGCCGTCAGATACGCAGTATTTT

D gene: -
clone size: many
V gene: TRBV7-9
J gene: TRBJ1-2
CDR3 protein: CASRGTRAGYGYTF
CDR3 DNA: TGTGCCAGCAGGGGCACCAGGGCGGGCTATGGCTACACCTTC

D gene: -
clone size: many
V gene: TRBV6-1
J gene: TRBJ2-1
CDR3 protein: CASSEAGYNEQFF
CDR3 DNA: TGTGCCAGCAGTGAAGCGGGTTACAATGAGCAGTTCTTC

D gene: -
clone size: many
V gene: TRBV6-1
J gene: TRBJ1-5
CDR3 protein: CASSRRDNNQPQHF
CDR3 DNA: TGTGCCAGCAGCCGCCGGGACAACAATCAGCCCCAGCATTTT

D gene: -
clone size: -
V gene: TRBV28
J gene: TRBJ2-3
CDR3 protein: CASSPPRAGTDTQYF
CDR3 DNA: TGTGCCAGCAGTCCCCCCCGGGCGGGCACAGATACGCAGTATTTT

D gene: -
clone size: many
V gene: TRBV7-2
J gene: TRBJ2-3
CDR3 protein: CASSLQRSTDTQYF
CDR3 DNA: TGTGCCAGCAGCTTACAGAGAAGCACAGATACGCAGTATTTT

D gene: -
clone size: few
V gene: TRBV4-2
J gene: TRBJ2-1
CDR3 protein: CASSLEGEPAYNEQFF
CDR3 DNA: TGTGCCAGCAGCCTTGAGGGCGAACCGGCCTACAATGAGCAGTTCTTC

D gene: -
clone size: many
V gene: TRBV2
J gene: TRBJ2-7
CDR3 protein: CASSATGFIYEQYF
CDR3 DNA: TGTGCCAGCAGTGCGACAGGTTTTATCTACGAGCAGTACTTC

D gene: TRBD1
clone size: many
V gene: TRBV27
J gene: TRBJ2-1
CDR3 protein: CASSTVGRGSDEQFF
CDR3 DNA: TGTGCCAGCAGTACCGTGGGCAGGGGGTCGGATGAGCAGTTCTTC

D gene: TRBD1
clone size: many
V gene: TRBV10-3
J gene: TRBJ2-3
CDR3 protein: CAISLTGGTDTQYF
CDR3 DNA: TGTGCCATCAGCTTGACAGGGGGCACAGATACGCAGTATTTT

D gene: -
clone size: -
V gene: TRBV18
J gene: TRBJ1-5
CDR3 protein: CASSPGVLDQPQHF
CDR3 DNA: TGTGCCAGCTCACCAGGGGTCCTAGATCAGCCCCAGCATTTT

D gene: -
clone size: many
V gene: TRBV29-1
J gene: TRBJ2-7
CDR3 protein: CSVDGGRGEQYF
CDR3 DNA: TGCAGCGTTGATGGGGGCCGAGGCGAGCAGTACTTC

D gene: -
clone size: many
V gene: TRBV11-1
J gene: TRBJ1-1
CDR3 protein: CASSPVTGSTEAFF
CDR3 DNA: TGTGCCAGCAGCCCCGTAACAGGGTCCACTGAAGCTTTCTTT

D gene: TRBD1
clone size: few
V gene: TRBV20-1
J gene: TRBJ1-1
CDR3 protein: CSATTGLDTEAFF
CDR3 DNA: TGCAGTGCTACGACAGGGCTGGACACTGAAGCTTTCTTT

D gene: -
clone size: many
V gene: TRBV6-1
J gene: TRBJ1-5
CDR3 protein: CASRPSGVGASWPQHF
CDR3 DNA: TGTGCCAGCCGGCCCTCAGGCGTTGGGGCATCATGGCCCCAGCATTTT

D gene: TRBD1
clone size: -
V gene: TRBV5-5
J gene: TRBJ2-5
CDR3 protein: CASSSDRVGQETQYF
CDR3 DNA: TGTGCCAGCAGCTCTGACAGGGTCGGACAAGAGACCCAGTACTTC

D gene: TRBD1
clone size: many
V gene: TRBV18
J gene: TRBJ2-7
CDR3 protein: CASSPFGQATSYEQYF
CDR3 DNA: TGTGCCAGCTCACCTTTCGGACAGGCGACCTCCTACGAGCAGTACTTC

D gene: -
clone size: -
V gene: TRBV10-3
J gene: TRBJ2-3
CDR3 protein: CATRQNTDTQYF
CDR3 DNA: TGTGCCACCAGACAGAACACAGATACGCAGTATTTT

D gene: TRBD1
clone size: many
V gene: TRBV18
J gene: TRBJ2-3
CDR3 protein: CASSPLGQGKTDTQYF
CDR3 DNA: TGTGCCAGCTCACCACTCGGACAGGGGAAGACAGATACGCAGTATTTT

D gene: -
clone size: many
V gene: TRBV12-3/TRBV12-4
J gene: TRBJ2-1
CDR3 protein: CASRGIPADLYNEQFF
CDR3 DNA: TGTGCCAGCAGGGGTATTCCAGCGGACCTTTACAATGAGCAGTTCTTC

D gene: TRBD1
clone size: -
V gene: TRBV5-1
J gene: TRBJ2-5
CDR3 protein: CASSTGTGDLQETQYF
CDR3 DNA: TGCGCCAGCAGCACCGGGACAGGGGATCTGCAAGAGACCCAGTACTTC